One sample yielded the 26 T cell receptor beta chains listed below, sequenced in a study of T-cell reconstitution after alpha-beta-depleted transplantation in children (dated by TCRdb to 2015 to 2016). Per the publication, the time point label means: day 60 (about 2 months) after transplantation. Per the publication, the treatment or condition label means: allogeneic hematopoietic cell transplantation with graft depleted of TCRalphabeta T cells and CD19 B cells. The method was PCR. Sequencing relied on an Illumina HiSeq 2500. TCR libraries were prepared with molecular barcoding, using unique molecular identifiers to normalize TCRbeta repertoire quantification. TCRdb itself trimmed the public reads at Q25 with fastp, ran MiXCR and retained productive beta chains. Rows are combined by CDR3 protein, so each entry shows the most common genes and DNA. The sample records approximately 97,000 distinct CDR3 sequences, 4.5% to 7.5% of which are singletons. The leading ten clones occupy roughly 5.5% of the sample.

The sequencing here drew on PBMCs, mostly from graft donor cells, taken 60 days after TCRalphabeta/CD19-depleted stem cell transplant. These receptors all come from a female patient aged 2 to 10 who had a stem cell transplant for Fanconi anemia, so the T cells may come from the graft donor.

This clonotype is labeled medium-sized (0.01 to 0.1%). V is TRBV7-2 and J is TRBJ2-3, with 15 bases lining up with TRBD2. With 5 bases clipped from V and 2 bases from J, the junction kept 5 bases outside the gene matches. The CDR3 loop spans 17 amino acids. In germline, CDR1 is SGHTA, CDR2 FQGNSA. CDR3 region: CASSPGTSGGSTDTQYF. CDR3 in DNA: TGTGCCAGCAGCCCGGGGACTAGCGGGGGGTCCACAGATACGCAGTATTTT.

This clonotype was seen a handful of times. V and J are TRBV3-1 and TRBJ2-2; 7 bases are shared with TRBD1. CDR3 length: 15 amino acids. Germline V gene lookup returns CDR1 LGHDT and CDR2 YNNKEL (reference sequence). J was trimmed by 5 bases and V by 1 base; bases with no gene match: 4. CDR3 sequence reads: CASSQGQGETGELFF. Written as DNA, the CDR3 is TGTGCCAGCAGCCAAGGACAGGGAGAAACCGGGGAGCTGTTTTTT.

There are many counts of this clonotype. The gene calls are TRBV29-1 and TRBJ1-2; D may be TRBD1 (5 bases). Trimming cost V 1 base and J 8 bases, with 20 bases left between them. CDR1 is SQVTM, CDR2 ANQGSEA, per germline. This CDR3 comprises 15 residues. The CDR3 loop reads CSVEGRGGPMGGYTF. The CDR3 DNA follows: TGCAGCGTTGAAGGTCGGGGCGGACCGATGGGAGGCTACACCTTC.

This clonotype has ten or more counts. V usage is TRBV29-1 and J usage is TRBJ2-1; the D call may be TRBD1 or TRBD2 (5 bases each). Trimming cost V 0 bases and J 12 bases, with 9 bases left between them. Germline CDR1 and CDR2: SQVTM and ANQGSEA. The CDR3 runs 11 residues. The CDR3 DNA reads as TGCAGCGTTGAAGATCTGAGGGGGCAGTTCTTC. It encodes CSVEDLRGQFF.

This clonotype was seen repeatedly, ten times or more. Here the CDR3 reads CSVDVRQGPTEAFF. The CDR3 bases are TGCAGCGTTGATGTCCGACAGGGCCCAACTGAAGCTTTCTTT. The chain uses TRBV29-1 and TRBJ1-1, with 7 positions matching TRBD1. The CDR3 contains 14 residues. Germline V gives CDR1 SQVTM, CDR2 ANQGSEA. Trimming at V came to 3 bases and at J to 5 bases, leaving 9 bases not matched to a gene.

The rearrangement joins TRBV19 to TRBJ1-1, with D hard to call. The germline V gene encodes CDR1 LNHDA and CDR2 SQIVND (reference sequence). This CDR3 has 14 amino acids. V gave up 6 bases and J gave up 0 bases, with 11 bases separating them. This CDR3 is CASRINSMNTEAFF. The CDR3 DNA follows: TGTGCCAGTAGGATAAATTCCATGAACACTGAAGCTTTCTTT.

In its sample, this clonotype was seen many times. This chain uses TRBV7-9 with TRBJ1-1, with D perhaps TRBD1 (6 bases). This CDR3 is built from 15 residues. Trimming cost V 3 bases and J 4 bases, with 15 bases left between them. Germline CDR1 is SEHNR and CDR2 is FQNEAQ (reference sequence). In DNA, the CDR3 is TGTGCCAGCAGCTTCGTGAAGGGGGGTTCCACTGAAGCTTTCTTT. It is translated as CASSFVKGGSTEAFF.

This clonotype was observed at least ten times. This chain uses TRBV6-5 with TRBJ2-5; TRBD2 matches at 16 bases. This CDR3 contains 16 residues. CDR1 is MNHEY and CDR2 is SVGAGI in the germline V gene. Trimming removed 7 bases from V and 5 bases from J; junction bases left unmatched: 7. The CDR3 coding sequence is TGTGCCAGCAAGCCGCCGGGACTAGCGGGGGGGGAGACCCAGTACTTC. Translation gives CASKPPGLAGGETQYF.

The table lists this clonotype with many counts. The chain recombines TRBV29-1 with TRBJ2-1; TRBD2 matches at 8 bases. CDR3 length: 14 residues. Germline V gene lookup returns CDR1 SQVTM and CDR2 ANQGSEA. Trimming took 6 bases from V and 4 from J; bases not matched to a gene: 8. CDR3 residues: CSVRGGGQYNEQFF. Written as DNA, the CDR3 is TGCAGCGTCCGGGGGGGAGGGCAATACAATGAGCAGTTCTTC.

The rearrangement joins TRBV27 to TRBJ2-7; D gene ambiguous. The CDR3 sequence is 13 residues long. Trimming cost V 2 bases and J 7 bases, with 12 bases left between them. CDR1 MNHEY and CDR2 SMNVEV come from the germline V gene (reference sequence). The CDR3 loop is CASSLVPIAEQYF. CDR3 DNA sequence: TGTGCCAGCAGTTTAGTTCCTATAGCTGAGCAGTACTTC.

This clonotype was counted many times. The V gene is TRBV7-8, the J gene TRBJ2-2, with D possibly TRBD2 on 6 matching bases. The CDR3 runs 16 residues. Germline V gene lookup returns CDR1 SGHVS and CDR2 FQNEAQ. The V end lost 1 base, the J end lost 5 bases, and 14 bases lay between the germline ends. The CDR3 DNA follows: TGTGCCAGCAGCTTAGGCGTGGGGGGTTGGACCGGGGAGCTGTTTTTT. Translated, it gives CASSLGVGGWTGELFF.

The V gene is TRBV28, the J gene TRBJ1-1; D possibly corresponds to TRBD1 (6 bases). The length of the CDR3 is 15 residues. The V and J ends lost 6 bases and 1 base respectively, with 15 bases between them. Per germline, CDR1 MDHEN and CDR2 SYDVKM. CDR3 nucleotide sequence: TGTGCCAGCAGCCCCTCCGGGACACGGAACACTGAAGCTTTCTTT. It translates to CASSPSGTRNTEAFF.

Here the CDR3 reads CASSIDGLRVDEQYF. CDR3 nucleotide sequence: TGTGCCAGTAGTATAGATGGACTTCGCGTTGACGAGCAGTACTTC. The rearrangement links TRBV19 to TRBJ2-7; D might be TRBD2 (5 bases). V was cut by 0 bases and J by 5 bases, with 14 bases left in between. This CDR3 comprises 15 residues. The V gene's germline CDR1 is LNHDA and CDR2 SQIVND (reference sequence).

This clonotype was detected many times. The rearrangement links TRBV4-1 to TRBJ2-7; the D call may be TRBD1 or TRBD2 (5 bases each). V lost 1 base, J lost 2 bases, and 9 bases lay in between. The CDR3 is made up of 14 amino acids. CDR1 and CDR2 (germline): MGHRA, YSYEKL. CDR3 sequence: CASSQVGTAYEQYF. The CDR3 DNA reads TGCGCCAGCAGCCAAGTAGGGACGGCCTACGAGCAGTACTTC.

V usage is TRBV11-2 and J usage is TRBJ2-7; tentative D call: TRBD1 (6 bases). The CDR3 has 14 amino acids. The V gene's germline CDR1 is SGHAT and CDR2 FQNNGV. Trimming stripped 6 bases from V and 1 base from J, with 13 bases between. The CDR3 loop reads CASSLPGTSYEQYF. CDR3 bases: TGTGCCAGCAGTTTACCAGGGACATCCTACGAGCAGTACTTC. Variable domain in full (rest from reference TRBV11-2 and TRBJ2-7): EAGVAQSPRYKIIEKRQSVAFWCNPISGHATLYWYQQILGQGPKLLIQFQNNGVVDDSQLPKDRFSAERLKGVDSTLKIQPAKLEDSAVYLCASSLPGTSYEQYFGPGTRLTVT.

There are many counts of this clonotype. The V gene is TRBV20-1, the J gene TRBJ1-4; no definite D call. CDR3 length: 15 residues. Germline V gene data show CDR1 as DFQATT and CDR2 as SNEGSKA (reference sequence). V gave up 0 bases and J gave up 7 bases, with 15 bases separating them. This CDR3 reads CSARDLKGSSEKLFF. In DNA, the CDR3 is TGCAGTGCTAGAGATCTAAAAGGTTCGAGTGAAAAACTGTTTTTT.

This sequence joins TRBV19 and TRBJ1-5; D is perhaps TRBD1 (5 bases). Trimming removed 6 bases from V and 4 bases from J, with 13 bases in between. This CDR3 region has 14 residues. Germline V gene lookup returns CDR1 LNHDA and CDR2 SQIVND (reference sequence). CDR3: CASRHPGFNQPQHF. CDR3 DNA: TGTGCCAGTAGACACCCAGGGTTTAATCAGCCCCAGCATTTT.

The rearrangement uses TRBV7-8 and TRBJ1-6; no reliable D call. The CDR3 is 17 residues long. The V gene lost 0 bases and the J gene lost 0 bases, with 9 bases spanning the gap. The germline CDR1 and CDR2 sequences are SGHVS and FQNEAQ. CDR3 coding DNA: TGTGCCAGCAGCTTAGCTGTCAGGAGCTCCTATAATTCACCCCTCCACTTT. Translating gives CASSLAVRSSYNSPLHF.

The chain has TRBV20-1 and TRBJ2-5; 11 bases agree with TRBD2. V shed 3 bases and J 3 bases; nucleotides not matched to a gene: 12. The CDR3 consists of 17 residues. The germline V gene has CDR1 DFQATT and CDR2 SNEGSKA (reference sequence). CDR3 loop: CSASHRRLAGIEETQYF. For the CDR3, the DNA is TGCAGTGCTAGTCACCGTCGACTAGCGGGAATCGAAGAGACCCAGTACTTC.

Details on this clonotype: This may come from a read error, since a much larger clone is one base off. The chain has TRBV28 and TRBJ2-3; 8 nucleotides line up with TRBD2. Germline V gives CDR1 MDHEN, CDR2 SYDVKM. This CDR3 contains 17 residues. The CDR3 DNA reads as TGTGCCACCAGTTTAGCGGGGTCTATCACTAGCACAGATACGCAGTATTTT. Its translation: CATSLAGSITSTDTQYF.

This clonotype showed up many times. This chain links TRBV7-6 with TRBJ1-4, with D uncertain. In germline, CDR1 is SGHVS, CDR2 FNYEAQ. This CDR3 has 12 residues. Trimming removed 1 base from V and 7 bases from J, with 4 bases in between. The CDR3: CASSLDAEKLFF. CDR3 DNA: TGTGCCAGCAGCTTAGATGCTGAAAAACTGTTTTTT.

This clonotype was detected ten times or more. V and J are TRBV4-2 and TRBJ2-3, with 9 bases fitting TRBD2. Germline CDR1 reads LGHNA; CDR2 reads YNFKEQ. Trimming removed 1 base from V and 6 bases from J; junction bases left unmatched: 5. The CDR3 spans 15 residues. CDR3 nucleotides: TGTGCCAGCAGCCAAGCGGGCGGGGGGGCCGATACGCAGTATTTT. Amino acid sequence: CASSQAGGGADTQYF.

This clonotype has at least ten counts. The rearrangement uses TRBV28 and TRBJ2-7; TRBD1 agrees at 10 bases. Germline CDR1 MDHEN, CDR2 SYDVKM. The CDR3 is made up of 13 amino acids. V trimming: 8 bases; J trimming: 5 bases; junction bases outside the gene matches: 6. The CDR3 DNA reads TGTGCCAGCGGCAGACAGGGGGCCCACGAGCAGTACTTC. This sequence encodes CASGRQGAHEQYF.

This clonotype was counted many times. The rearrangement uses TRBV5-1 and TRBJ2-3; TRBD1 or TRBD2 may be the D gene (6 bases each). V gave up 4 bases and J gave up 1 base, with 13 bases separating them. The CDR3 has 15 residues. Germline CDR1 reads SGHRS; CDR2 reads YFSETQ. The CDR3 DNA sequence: TGCGCCAGCAGCGAGGGGGGAGATGGCACAGATACGCAGTATTTT. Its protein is CASSEGGDGTDTQYF.

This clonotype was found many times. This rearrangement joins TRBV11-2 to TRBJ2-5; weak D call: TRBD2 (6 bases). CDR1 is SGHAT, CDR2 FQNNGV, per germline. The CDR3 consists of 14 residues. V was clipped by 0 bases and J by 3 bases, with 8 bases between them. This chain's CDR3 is CASSLEPGEETQYF. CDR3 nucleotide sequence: TGTGCCAGCAGCTTAGAACCGGGAGAAGAGACCCAGTACTTC.

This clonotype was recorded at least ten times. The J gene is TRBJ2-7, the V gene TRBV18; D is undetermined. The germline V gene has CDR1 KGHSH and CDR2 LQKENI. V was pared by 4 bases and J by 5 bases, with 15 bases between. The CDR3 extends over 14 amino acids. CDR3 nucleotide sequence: TGTGCCAGCTCACGACTCCCTAGTTCCCACGAGCAGTACTTC. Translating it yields CASSRLPSSHEQYF.